A selection of T cell receptor beta chains follows, all from one sample in a study of vaccination and CD4 T cells after COVID-19. TCRdb re-analysed the PCR reads in MiXCR, keeping a single row per CDR3 protein. The data show roughly 20,000 distinct CDR3 sequences, with 40% seen just once and roughly 9.5% held by the top ten. These TCRs' antigens remain unknown. This material consisted of CD4+ T cells from blood, cultured in vitro, taken after SARS-CoV-2 vaccination. Receptors originate from a human donor who had recovered from COVID-19. CDR3s include the opening cysteine and the closing phenylalanine or tryptophan. A D gene is named only where the DNA matches it firmly. Clone size appears in some rows only: once, few, many, or a class for an expanded clone.

CDR3aa: CSGRGLAGVAGIETQYF; CDR3nt: TGCAGTGGTAGAGGACTAGCGGGAGTGGCGGGGATCGAGACCCAGTACTTC; j_gene: TRBJ2-5; d_gene: TRBD2; v_gene: TRBV20-1; abundance: medium-sized
CDR3aa: CASSYPRGAGGDNYEQYF; CDR3nt: TGTGCCAGCAGTTACCCCCGTGGAGCGGGAGGTGATAATTACGAGCAGTACTTC; j_gene: TRBJ2-7; d_gene: TRBD2; v_gene: TRBV6-2/TRBV6-3; abundance: NA
CDR3aa: CASSGIRGKYGYTF; CDR3nt: TGTGCCAGCAGCGGTATCAGGGGGAAATATGGCTACACCTTC; j_gene: TRBJ1-2; d_gene: TRBD1; v_gene: TRBV7-2; abundance: NA
CDR3aa: CASSPRLSRGSDTQYF; CDR3nt: TGTGCCAGCAGCCCAAGACTCTCCCGGGGCTCAGATACGCAGTATTTT; j_gene: TRBJ2-3; d_gene: NA; v_gene: TRBV7-2; abundance: NA
CDR3aa: CASSSPARDRGRYTIYF; CDR3nt: TGTGCCAGCAGTTCACCTGCTCGGGACAGGGGGAGGTACACCATATATTTT; j_gene: TRBJ1-3; d_gene: TRBD1; v_gene: TRBV28; abundance: NA
CDR3aa: CATSGGGRNTGELFF; CDR3nt: TGTGCCACCAGCGGTGGGGGGAGGAACACCGGGGAGCTGTTTTTT; j_gene: TRBJ2-2; d_gene: NA; v_gene: TRBV15; abundance: NA
CDR3aa: CSARDPQGNEKLFF; CDR3nt: TGCAGTGCTAGGGACCCGCAGGGGAATGAAAAACTGTTTTTT; j_gene: TRBJ1-4; d_gene: NA; v_gene: TRBV20-1; abundance: NA
CDR3aa: CAISEMAGGPVGTQYF; CDR3nt: TGTGCCATCAGTGAAATGGCGGGGGGCCCGGTCGGGACCCAGTACTTC; j_gene: TRBJ2-5; d_gene: TRBD2; v_gene: TRBV10-3; abundance: few
CDR3aa: CASSSPNPNSPLHF; CDR3nt: TGTGCCAGCAGTTCCCCGAACCCTAATTCACCCCTCCACTTT; j_gene: TRBJ1-6; d_gene: NA; v_gene: TRBV27; abundance: few
CDR3aa: CASSLWGGRPISTNYGYTF; CDR3nt: TGTGCCAGCAGCTTATGGGGGGGCAGACCTATAAGCACTAACTATGGCTACACCTTC; j_gene: TRBJ1-2; d_gene: NA; v_gene: TRBV7-2; abundance: NA
CDR3aa: CASSLLQGYEQYF; CDR3nt: TGTGCCAGCAGCTTATTACAGGGGTACGAGCAGTACTTC; j_gene: TRBJ2-7; d_gene: TRBD1; v_gene: TRBV7-3; abundance: NA
CDR3aa: CASSEDDRGGYNSPLHF; CDR3nt: TGTGCCAGCAGCGAAGACGACAGGGGCGGATATAATTCACCCCTCCACTTT; j_gene: TRBJ1-6; d_gene: TRBD1; v_gene: TRBV7-4; abundance: NA
CDR3aa: CASSTLGANQPQHF; CDR3nt: TGTGCCAGTAGTACCTTGGGGGCAAATCAGCCCCAGCATTTT; j_gene: TRBJ1-5; d_gene: NA; v_gene: TRBV19; abundance: few
CDR3aa: CASGREGEQFF; CDR3nt: TGTGCCAGCGGGAGAGAGGGTGAGCAGTTCTTC; j_gene: TRBJ2-1; d_gene: NA; v_gene: TRBV27; abundance: medium-sized
CDR3aa: CASRAAGVHEQYF; CDR3nt: TGTGCCAGTAGAGCAGCAGGGGTCCACGAGCAGTACTTC; j_gene: TRBJ2-7; d_gene: NA; v_gene: TRBV19; abundance: few
CDR3aa: CASSSTAGGLTEAFF; CDR3nt: TGTGCCAGCAGCTCGACCGCAGGGGGTTTGACTGAAGCTTTCTTT; j_gene: TRBJ1-1; d_gene: TRBD1; v_gene: TRBV7-3; abundance: few
CDR3aa: CASSYSGTGGLGETQYF; CDR3nt: TGTGCCAGCAGTTACTCCGGGACAGGGGGCCTGGGAGAGACCCAGTACTTC; j_gene: TRBJ2-5; d_gene: TRBD1; v_gene: TRBV6-5; abundance: few
CDR3aa: CSASLTKPGSYEQYF; CDR3nt: TGCAGTGCTAGTCTCACCAAGCCTGGCTCCTACGAGCAGTACTTC; j_gene: TRBJ2-7; d_gene: NA; v_gene: TRBV20-1; abundance: NA
CDR3aa: CASSSRDRGAKNIQYF; CDR3nt: TGTGCCAGCAGCTCCCGGGACAGGGGAGCCAAAAACATTCAGTACTTC; j_gene: TRBJ2-4; d_gene: TRBD1; v_gene: TRBV7-2; abundance: few
CDR3aa: CASSFAGGDSPLHF; CDR3nt: TGTGCCAGCAGTTTCGCGGGGGGCGACTCACCCCTCCACTTT; j_gene: TRBJ1-6; d_gene: NA; v_gene: TRBV27; abundance: NA
CDR3aa: CSARGQEAKNIQYF; CDR3nt: TGCAGTGCTAGAGGACAGGAAGCCAAAAACATTCAGTACTTC; j_gene: TRBJ2-4; d_gene: NA; v_gene: TRBV20-1; abundance: medium-sized
CDR3aa: CASSPPPGQGAWGYTF; CDR3nt: TGTGCCAGCTCACCACCTCCGGGACAGGGGGCTTGGGGCTACACCTTC; j_gene: TRBJ1-2; d_gene: TRBD1; v_gene: TRBV18; abundance: few
CDR3aa: CASSSPGGPGTYEQYF; CDR3nt: TGTGCCAGCAGTTCCCCAGGGGGGCCGGGAACCTACGAGCAGTACTTC; j_gene: TRBJ2-7; d_gene: NA; v_gene: TRBV28; abundance: NA
CDR3aa: CSASSIGTLRAEAFF; CDR3nt: TGCAGTGCTAGTTCGATTGGCACGCTCCGAGCTGAAGCTTTCTTT; j_gene: TRBJ1-1; d_gene: NA; v_gene: TRBV20-1; abundance: NA
CDR3aa: CASSYAHGGLGYTF; CDR3nt: TGTGCCAGCAGTTACGCCCATGGAGGCCTGGGCTACACCTTC; j_gene: TRBJ1-2; d_gene: NA; v_gene: TRBV6-5; abundance: few
CDR3aa: CAIRGGTGPNTEAFF; CDR3nt: TGTGCCATCAGAGGGGGGACAGGGCCGAACACTGAAGCTTTCTTT; j_gene: TRBJ1-1; d_gene: TRBD1; v_gene: TRBV10-3; abundance: NA